The rows below give T cell receptor beta chains drawn from one sample of a study of blood T cell repertoires in COVID-19. Assay: immunoSEQ multiplex PCR; the TCRdb copy retains only in-frame clones and omits some. The table records about 180,000 clones, over 80% of them present only once. Sequenced: peripheral blood. The receptors come from a woman in her sixties or seventies with COVID-19, enrolled during active disease. Each CDR3 is given with its conserved first and last residue. A D gene is named only where the DNA matches it firmly.

D gene	V gene	J gene	CDR3 DNA	CDR3 protein
TRBD2	TRBV5-1	TRBJ2-1	TGCGCCAGCCACTCGGGGACTAGCGGGAATGAGCAGTTCTTC	CASHSGTSGNEQFF
NA	TRBV27	TRBJ1-1	TGTGCCAGCAGTACCAGACAGGATTCGAACACTGAAGCTTTCTTT	CASSTRQDSNTEAFF
NA	TRBV5-4	TRBJ1-1	TGTGCCAGCAGCTTACCCAGGGGTTCGACTGAAGCTTTCTTT	CASSLPRGSTEAFF
TRBD1	TRBV24-1	TRBJ2-2	TGTGCCACCAGTGATGCGGGACAGGGGAACACCGGGGAGCTGTTTTTT	CATSDAGQGNTGELFF
NA	TRBV5-1	TRBJ2-3	TGCGCCAGCACCAGGGGTGGGGGCCAGGATACGCAGTATTTT	CASTRGGGQDTQYF
TRBD2	TRBV6-1	TRBJ2-7	TGTGCCAGCAGTTCATGGACTAGCACGGAATACGAGCAGTACTTC	CASSSWTSTEYEQYF
NA	TRBV2	TRBJ1-5	TGTGCCAGCACGTATGACAGAGATCAGCCCCAGCATTTT	CASTYDRDQPQHF
TRBD2	TRBV7-6	TRBJ2-1	TGTGCCAGCAGCCCACTTAGCGGGGCGGGTTACAATGAGCAGTTCTTC	CASSPLSGAGYNEQFF
NA	TRBV6-2/TRBV6-3	TRBJ2-6	TGTGCCAGCAGTTATCAGGGGCTAGCAAAATTTGGGGCCAACGTCCTGACTTTC	CASSYQGLAKFGANVLTF
TRBD2	TRBV18	TRBJ2-1	TGTGCCAGCTCACCGGGACTAGTCAACGGTGAGCAGTTCTTC	CASSPGLVNGEQFF
TRBD1	TRBV4-3	TRBJ1-6	TGCGCCAGCAGCCAAGTAGACAGGGATTCACCCCTCCACTTT	CASSQVDRDSPLHF
NA	TRBV9	TRBJ2-1	TGTGCCAGCAGCGCACGATGGCAATCGCCCAATGAGCAGTTCTTC	CASSARWQSPNEQFF
NA	TRBV5-1	TRBJ2-7	TGCGCCAGCAGCTTGGGCGGAGAAACCTACGAGCAGTACTTC	CASSLGGETYEQYF
TRBD1	TRBV3-1/TRBV3-2	TRBJ2-5	TGTGCCAGCAGCCAAGGCCCCACAGGGGGCTATGAGACCCAGTACTTC	CASSQGPTGGYETQYF
NA	TRBV28	TRBJ1-2	TGTGCCAGCAGTTTTAATAATCGGGCTAACTATGGCTACACCTTC	CASSFNNRANYGYTF
NA	TRBV19	TRBJ2-1	TGTGCCAGTCTCGAGCGCGGGACGGCCGGGAATGAGCAGTTCTTC	CASLERGTAGNEQFF
TRBD2	TRBV28	TRBJ2-1	TGTGCCAGCCGACTAGCGGGAGGGCCAGTTGAGCAGTTCTTC	CASRLAGGPVEQFF
TRBD2	TRBV7-3	TRBJ2-2	TGTGCCAGCAGCTTACGGGGCGGGAGTGGTACCGGGGAGCTGTTTTTT	CASSLRGGSGTGELFF
NA	TRBV6-2/TRBV6-3	TRBJ1-2	TGTGCCAGCAGCAAAGACAGTAACTATGGCTACACCTTC	CASSKDSNYGYTF
TRBD2	TRBV15	TRBJ2-2	TGTGCCACCAGCAGTTTAGCGGGAGGAGACACCGGGGAGCTGTTTTTT	CATSSLAGGDTGELFF
TRBD1	TRBV19	TRBJ2-2	TGTGCCAGCCAGGGACAGGGTTACACCGGGGAGCTGTTTTTT	CASQGQGYTGELFF
NA	TRBV3-1/TRBV3-2	TRBJ1-1	TGTGCCAGCAGTCCAGGGTGGGACACTGAAGCTTTCTTT	CASSPGWDTEAFF
TRBD2	TRBV6-5	TRBJ2-3	TGTGCCAGCAGTTTGACTAGCGGGGCAGCAGATACGCAGTATTTT	CASSLTSGAADTQYF